These 24 T cell receptor beta chains were sequenced from one sample in a study of blood T cell repertoires in COVID-19. Assay used: immunoSEQ multiplex PCR; TCRdb lists only in-frame clones, some missing. The repertoire holds some 220,000 clones, approximately 81% seen once, with around 3% in the top ten. The sample taken for sequencing was peripheral blood. The receptors were sampled from a man aged 50 or older who had recovered from COVID-19.

The CDR3 here is CASSLGSLRDRGGYYEQYF. The CDR3 DNA reads as TGCGCCAGCAGCTTGGGAAGTCTGCGGGACAGGGGGGGTTACTACGAGCAGTACTTC. This chain uses TRBV5-1 with TRBJ2-7; TRBD1 agrees at 11 bases. The CDR3 is 19 residues long. The trim removed 0 bases at V and 3 bases at J, leaving 14 bases unmatched. Per the germline V gene, CDR1 is SGHRS and CDR2 is YFSETQ. Full variable domain (missing parts from reference TRBV5-1 and TRBJ2-7): KAGVTQTPRYLIKTRGQQVTLSCSPISGHRSVSWYQQTPGQGLQFLFEYFSETQRNKGNFPGRFSGRQFSNSRSEMNVSTLELGDSALYLCASSLGSLRDRGGYYEQYFGPGTRLTVT.

This chain joins TRBV2 and TRBJ2-7; 7 bases line up with TRBD1. CDR1 SNHLY and CDR2 FYNNEI come from the germline V gene. This CDR3 is 12 amino acids long. V gave up 6 bases and J gave up 4 bases; unmatched junction bases: 3. DNA of the CDR3: TGTGCCAGCAGCCCGACAGGGTACGAGCAGTACTTC. This sequence encodes CASSPTGYEQYF.

This chain uses TRBV3-1 (or the pseudogene TRBV3-2) with TRBJ2-2, with D perhaps matching TRBD2 (6 bases). Germline lookup yields CDR1 LGHDT and CDR2 YNNKEL (reference sequence). The CDR3 is 15 residues long. The V end lost 4 bases, the J end lost 4 bases, and 13 bases lay between the germline ends. DNA of the CDR3: TGTGCCAGCAGCCCCAGGGTAGCGGTCACCGGGGAGCTGTTTTTT. It encodes CASSPRVAVTGELFF.

In its sample, this clone was seen once. This sequence joins TRBV18 and TRBJ1-6; TRBD1 agrees at 7 bases. The germline gives CDR1 KGHSH, CDR2 LQKENI. This CDR3 has 14 amino acids. V trimming: 4 bases; J trimming: 9 bases; junction bases outside the gene matches: 6. The CDR3 region has the DNA TGTGCCAGCTCACTTTCAGGGGGTAGTTCACCCCTCCACTTT. It yields the protein CASSLSGGSSPLHF.

This chain links TRBV5-1 with TRBJ1-2; 9 nucleotides match TRBD1. Germline V gene sequence: CDR1 SGHRS, CDR2 YFSETQ. With V trimmed by 4 bases and J by 4 bases, 20 bases remained unmatched. The CDR3 sequence is 19 residues long. The CDR3 sequence: CASSTRTGALRLTSYGYTF. For the CDR3, the DNA is TGCGCCAGCAGCACAAGGACAGGGGCCCTCCGGCTAACGAGCTATGGCTACACCTTC.

This chain links TRBV27 with TRBJ1-2; D call uncertain. V lost 6 bases and J 5 bases, leaving 10 bases between the germline ends. From germline, CDR1 is MNHEY and CDR2 SMNVEV (reference sequence). The CDR3 sequence is 12 residues long. CDR3 DNA: TGTGCCAGCAGAGGAGGGCCATATGGCTACACCTTC. This sequence encodes CASRGGPYGYTF.

The chain is built from TRBV18 and TRBJ1-2; TRBD1 matches 7 bases. CDR3 length: 15 amino acids. The V gene's germline CDR1 is KGHSH and CDR2 LQKENI. V lost 1 base to trimming and J lost 10 bases; unmatched junction nucleotides: 12. CDR3 bases: TGTGCCAGCTCACCACGGTCAGGGGGGCCCCGTATCTACACCTTC. Protein sequence: CASSPRSGGPRIYTF. The whole variable domain, filled in from reference TRBV18 and TRBJ1-2, reads NAGVMQNPRHLVRRRGQEARLRCSPMKGHSHVYWYRQLPEEGLKFMVYLQKENIIDESGMPKERFSAEFPKEGPSILRIQQVVRGDSAAYFCASSPRSGGPRIYTFGSGTRLTVV.

CDR3 DNA sequence: TGTGCCTGGAGGGGACAGGGGGGACTAGCGGGCGGGGGCGAGCAGTACTTC. This sequence encodes CAWRGQGGLAGGGEQYF. The chain recombines TRBV30 with TRBJ2-7; perhaps TRBD2 as D (12 bases). Trimming left V 3 bases short and J 6 bases short, with 27 bases between. Germline loops: CDR1 GTSNPN, CDR2 SVGIG (reference sequence). The CDR3 runs 17 residues.

The V call is TRBV18, the J call TRBJ2-5, with 9 bases identical to TRBD1. Per the germline V gene, CDR1 is KGHSH and CDR2 is LQKENI. V shed 0 bases, J shed 3 bases, and the junction held 2 bases outside the gene matches. This CDR3 is 15 amino acids long. CDR3: CASSPPGQGKETQYF. CDR3 sequence (DNA): TGTGCCAGCTCACCACCAGGACAGGGGAAAGAGACCCAGTACTTC.

The chain recombines TRBV24-1 with TRBJ2-1, with 12 bases fitting TRBD1. Germline V gives CDR1 KGHDR, CDR2 SFDVKD. The CDR3 covers 14 residues. The V gene end was trimmed by 6 bases and the J gene end by 9 bases; junction bases not matched to a gene: 5. The CDR3 is CATSRDRGRPEQFF. In nucleotides, the CDR3 is TGTGCCACCAGTCGGGACAGGGGGCGTCCTGAGCAGTTCTTC.

The chain is built from TRBV4-1 and TRBJ2-3; TRBD1 aligns across 10 bases. V shed 0 bases and J 3 bases; nucleotides not matched to a gene: 9. This CDR3 contains 18 residues. Germline loops: CDR1 MGHRA, CDR2 YSYEKL. The CDR3 DNA reads as TGCGCCAGCAGCCAAGACCCGGGACAGGGGCGACTAACAGATACGCAGTATTTT. Its translation: CASSQDPGQGRLTDTQYF.

This chain uses TRBV4-1 with TRBJ2-7; tentative D call: TRBD1 (5 bases). Germline V gene lookup returns CDR1 MGHRA and CDR2 YSYEKL. The CDR3 contains 13 residues. V was trimmed by 2 bases and J by 3 bases, leaving 8 bases between them. The CDR3, as DNA: TGCGCCAGCAGCCAAAGGGGATACTACGAGCAGTACTTC. Protein product: CASSQRGYYEQYF.

The chain uses TRBV14 and TRBJ1-1, with D possibly being TRBD1 (5 bases). V was pared by 1 base and J by 4 bases, with 16 bases between. The CDR3 is 16 residues long. Germline V lookup: CDR1 SGHDN, CDR2 FVKESK. This CDR3 is CASSQGAGLGGTEAFF. CDR3 coding DNA: TGTGCCAGCAGCCAAGGGGCCGGGCTCGGGGGCACTGAAGCTTTCTTT.

This clone occurred a few times. The chain recombines TRBV5-5 with TRBJ1-3, with D possibly being TRBD1 (6 bases). CDR3 length equals 14 residues. CDR1 is SGHKS, CDR2 YYEKEE, per germline (reference sequence). The V end lost 4 bases, the J end lost 2 bases, and 10 bases lay between the germline ends. The CDR3 loop is CASSVSGAGNTIYF. CDR3 coding DNA: TGTGCCAGCAGCGTTTCAGGGGCTGGAAACACCATATATTTT.

This clone was seen only once. V and J are TRBV5-4 and TRBJ2-3; 11 nucleotides line up with TRBD2. The CDR3 consists of 15 residues. J lost 5 bases, V lost 4 bases, and 6 bases had no gene match. CDR1 and CDR2 (germline): SGHNT, YYREEE (reference sequence). The CDR3 loop is CASSISGRGEDTQYF. In DNA form, the CDR3 reads TGTGCCAGCAGCATTAGCGGGAGGGGGGAAGATACGCAGTATTTT.

V is TRBV27 and J is TRBJ1-1; D is undetermined. The CDR3 spans 12 residues. V lost 2 bases, J lost 12 bases, and 13 bases lay in between. Germline V gives CDR1 MNHEY, CDR2 SMNVEV (reference sequence). Here the CDR3 reads CASSLEGGRTFF. The CDR3 DNA reads as TGTGCCAGCAGTTTAGAGGGAGGTAGGACTTTCTTT.

The chain recombines TRBV9 with TRBJ2-7; TRBD2 matches at 11 bases. CDR1 is SGDLS and CDR2 is YYNGEE in the germline V gene. The J segment lost 0 bases and the V segment lost 4 bases, leaving 6 bases of the junction unmatched. The CDR3 extends over 16 amino acids. CDR3 DNA sequence: TGTGCCAGCAGCACCGGGACTAGCGGTTACTCCTACGAGCAGTACTTC. Its translation is CASSTGTSGYSYEQYF.

The rearrangement links TRBV9 to TRBJ2-1; possibly TRBD2 for D (5 bases). The CDR3 length is 13 residues. CDR1 and CDR2 (germline): SGDLS, YYNGEE. V was pared by 0 bases and J by 8 bases, with 9 bases between. In DNA form, the CDR3 reads TGTGCCAGCAGCGTAGAATCGGGGTATGAGCAGTTCTTC. As protein: CASSVESGYEQFF.

The chain links TRBV15 to TRBJ2-3, with no clear D. The CDR3 length is 15 residues. The germline V and J ends were trimmed by 0 bases and 1 base, with 8 bases remaining between them. CDR1 and CDR2 from the germline V gene are LNHNV and YYDKDF (reference sequence). The CDR3 is CATSRDLAGTDTQYF. In DNA form, the CDR3 reads TGTGCCACCAGCAGAGATTTGGCTGGCACAGATACGCAGTATTTT.

J is TRBJ1-5 and V is TRBV6-5; D is unresolved. Germline V gene data show CDR1 as MNHEY and CDR2 as SVGAGI. The CDR3 is 15 amino acids. V was trimmed by 6 bases and J by 2 bases, leaving 14 bases between them. CDR3 sequence: CASRSGSGGNQPQHF. Written as DNA, the CDR3 is TGTGCCAGCAGGTCGGGATCTGGGGGCAATCAGCCCCAGCATTTT.

The rearrangement links TRBV21-1 to TRBJ1-5; the D call TRBD1 from the table was never checked on the DNA. TRBV21-1 corresponds to a pseudogene. The CDR3 loop spans 24 amino acids. The CDR3 here is CASSKVSRDYSRCYGGLRRQPQHF. The CDR3, as DNA: TGTGCCAGCAGCAAAGTTTCACGCGATTACAGTCGGTGTTATGGGGGCCTTCGGAGACAGCCCCAGCATTTT.

Of note for this clone: Other DNA sequences in the sample encode the same CDR3. The chain has TRBV9 and TRBJ2-7; 13 nucleotides align to TRBD2. There are 15 residues in the CDR3. The junction had 7 bases not matched to a gene; V was cut back by 4 bases and J by 6 bases. Germline V gene sequence: CDR1 SGDLS, CDR2 YYNGEE. CDR3 amino acids: CASSPRLAGGPEQYF. CDR3 coding DNA: TGTGCCAGCAGCCCGCGACTAGCGGGAGGTCCCGAGCAGTACTTC.

The J gene is TRBJ2-7, the V gene TRBV7-2; maybe TRBD2 (5 bases). V lost 4 bases to trimming and J lost 3 bases, with 13 bases between them. The CDR3 runs to 14 residues. Germline V gives CDR1 SGHTA, CDR2 FQGNSA. The CDR3 protein is CASSSTLDHYEQYF. CDR3 sequence (DNA): TGTGCCAGCAGCTCCACACTAGACCACTACGAGCAGTACTTC.

V gene TRBV6-5 combines with J gene TRBJ2-7; 11 nucleotides align to TRBD2. This CDR3 is 13 amino acids long. After removal of 8 bases from V and 4 bases from J, the junction contained 4 bases not matched to a gene. Germline values: CDR1 MNHEY, CDR2 SVGAGI. Written as DNA, the CDR3 is TGTGCCAGCGGTCTAGCGGGAGGTTACGAGCAGTACTTC. It is translated as CASGLAGGYEQYF.